This TCR beta chain was sequenced in a study of CD8+ T cells in alopecia areata. Across the whole study: Each day, treated patients took oral tofacitinib twice, at 5 to 10 mg per dose.

Note on this clone: The antigen remains undetermined.

General study findings and limits: Normal skin contains resident alphabeta T cells, and these are also sequenced in scalp samples. Higher clonality and more expanded CD8+ clones appeared in lesional than normal scalp.

Following extraction, RNA underwent reverse transcription to cDNA, which served as the sequencing template. Here immunoSEQ multiplex PCR was the method, and the copy in TCRdb shows in-frame clones only, minus some. The top ten hold over 12% of the sample, which has more than 150,000 clones, 50% to 60% seen once. The sequencing used CD4+ T cells sorted from blood, collected at week 0. The source is a human donor with alopecia areata.

As DNA, the CDR3 is TGTGCCAGCGAAGAGCGGGGGCTCGTGCAGTACTTC. This codes for CASEERGLVQYF. This rearrangement joins TRBV6-6 to TRBJ2-7; 8 nucleotides align to TRBD2. With 8 bases clipped from V and 9 bases from J, the junction kept 9 bases outside the gene matches. Looked up from germline, CDR1 is MNHNY and CDR2 is SVGAGI (reference sequence). The CDR3 is made up of 12 amino acids.